This T cell receptor (beta chain) appears in the sequencing data of a study of OX40 agonist ivuxolimab in advanced cancers. Across the whole study: Patients with hepatocellular carcinoma, melanoma, renal cell or head and neck cancer made up the dose-escalation patients. Patients were roughly 81% male with ages roughly 23 to 79, mean 60. Study-wide results and caveats: At 0.1 to 3.0 mg/kg and by week 6, clonal expansion occurred in CD4+ and CD8+ blood T cells. On average, CD8+ T cells showed a greater number of expanded clones than CD4+.

Generated by immunoSEQ multiplex PCR, the TCRdb table keeps only in-frame clones and is missing some. Here the sample spans under 80,000 clones, around 86% being singletons. On this clone itself: Its matching antigen is unknown.

The CDR3 has 16 residues. Trimming removed 6 bases from V and 5 bases from J; junction bases left unmatched: 16. The V gene's germline CDR1 is KGHSH and CDR2 LQKENI. This receptor was identified in an adult with an advanced solid tumor such as melanoma, head and neck, liver or kidney cancer. This chain joins TRBV18 and TRBJ2-7, with 7 bases lining up with TRBD1. Source: CD4+ or CD8+ T cells sorted from blood, taken in a trial of the OX40 agonist ivuxolimab. The CDR3 here is CASSELVAQGINEQYF. The CDR3 region has the DNA TGTGCCAGCTCCGAACTGGTGGCACAGGGGATCAACGAGCAGTACTTC.